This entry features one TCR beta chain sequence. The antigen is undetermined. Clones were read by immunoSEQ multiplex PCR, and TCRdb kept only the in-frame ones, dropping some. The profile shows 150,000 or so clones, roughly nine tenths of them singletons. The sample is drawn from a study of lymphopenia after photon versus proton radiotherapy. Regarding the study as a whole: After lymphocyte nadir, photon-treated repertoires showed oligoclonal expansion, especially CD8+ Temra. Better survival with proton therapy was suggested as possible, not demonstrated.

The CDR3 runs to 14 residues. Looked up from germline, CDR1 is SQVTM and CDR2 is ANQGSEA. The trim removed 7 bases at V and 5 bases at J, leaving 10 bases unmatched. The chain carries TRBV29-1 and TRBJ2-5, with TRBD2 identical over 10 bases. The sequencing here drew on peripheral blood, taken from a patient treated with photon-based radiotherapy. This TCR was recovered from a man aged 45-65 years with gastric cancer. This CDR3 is CSASGRALLETQYF. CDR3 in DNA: TGCAGCGCCAGCGGGAGGGCCCTCTTGGAGACCCAGTACTTC.